This passage covers 5 T cell receptor beta chains from one sample sequenced in a study of immune characterization of retroperitoneal liposarcoma. From the PCR reads, TCRdb called clonotypes with MiXCR, one entry per CDR3 protein. The sample lists around 19,000 distinct CDR3 sequences, under 45% occurring once. Sample: blood. These receptors all come from a male donor with retroperitoneal liposarcoma.

V gene TRBV6-8 combines with J gene TRBJ2-6, with 8 bases aligning to TRBD2. The CDR3 consists of 15 residues. The germline CDR1 and CDR2 sequences are MNHGY and SAAAGT. V lost 6 bases and J lost 4; bases outside the gene matches: 5. Here the CDR3 reads CASRLGGGGANVLTF. CDR3 sequence (DNA): TGTGCCAGCAGGCTCGGGGGGGGGGGGGCCAACGTCCTGACTTTC.

This clonotype came up a few times. The chain carries TRBV12-3 or TRBV12-4 and TRBJ2-3; no reliable D call. V was shortened by 5 bases and J by 8 bases, with 11 bases between the two germline ends. The CDR3 has 12 amino acids. The CDR3 sequence: CASSVDGSTQYF. The CDR3 DNA follows: TGTGCCAGCAGTGTAGACGGTAGTACGCAGTATTTT.

This clonotype is labeled medium-sized. The chain carries TRBV7-2 and TRBJ2-2; D uncertain. The CDR3 is 12 amino acids. CDR1 is SGHTA and CDR2 is FQGNSA in the germline V gene. The V end lost 6 bases, the J end lost 5 bases, and 7 bases lay between the germline ends. CDR3 sequence (DNA): TGTGCCAGCAGACGCCTAACCGGGGAGCTGTTTTTT. It is translated as CASRRLTGELFF.

The chain joins TRBV25-1 to TRBJ1-6; D gene unclear. The CDR3 runs to 13 residues. Looked up from germline, CDR1 is MGHDK and CDR2 is SYGVNS. V gave up 2 bases and J gave up 15 bases, with 14 bases separating them. The CDR3 loop reads CASSEANSGDLHF. For the CDR3, the DNA is TGTGCCAGCAGTGAAGCTAATAGCGGGGACCTCCACTTT.

This chain uses TRBV7-2 with TRBJ2-1; D gene ambiguous. TRBJ2-7 explains the end of the DNA better; the J call may be wrong. The CDR3 loop spans 15 amino acids. CDR1 is SGHTA, CDR2 FQGNSA, per germline. The CDR3 coding sequence is TGTGCCAGCAGCTTAGACACGGGCTTCTACATTGAGCAGTACTTC. Amino acid sequence: CASSLDTGFYIEQYF.